A single sample is the source of the 2 T cell receptor beta chains below, sequenced in a study of spatial heterogeneity in lung cancer. Sample time point: blood at routine non-recurrence follow-up after resection. TCRdb independently ran MiXCR on the 5' RACE reads; one entry per CDR3 protein. The table includes under 1,200 distinct CDR3 sequences, roughly 45% detected once. Here the sequenced sample was PBMCs, taken at follow-up. These receptors were collected from a female donor with early-stage non-small cell lung cancer.

As regards this clonotype: This beta chain appears as a stray read in a library generated for alpha chains; its size is not informative. The V gene is TRBV2, the J gene TRBJ2-3, with no clear D. The CDR3 runs to 12 residues. Germline V gives CDR1 SNHLY, CDR2 FYNNEI. V was pared by 2 bases and J by 3 bases, with 3 bases between. CDR3 nucleotides: TGTGCCAGCAGTGAATTAACAGATACGCAGTATTTT. It specifies CASSELTDTQYF.

As concerns this clonotype: The library was prepared for alpha chains; this beta chain is a stray read, so its frequency means little. The rearrangement links TRBV5-1 to TRBJ2-5, with 16 bases lining up with TRBD2. The V gene end was trimmed by 4 bases and the J gene end by 2 bases; junction bases not matched to a gene: 2. CDR3 size: 16 residues. Germline V CDR1 and CDR2: SGHRS, YFSETQ. Written as DNA, the CDR3 is TGCGCCAGCAGCCCGGGACTAGCGGGAGGGCAAGAGACCCAGTACTTC. This sequence encodes CASSPGLAGGQETQYF.